This T cell receptor beta chain was sequenced during a study of CD8 T cells in Susac syndrome. TCR beta from blood CD8+ and CD4+ T cells was sequenced. Healthy donors constituted the controls, which were matched for age and sex. The V gene end was trimmed by 3 bases and the J gene end by 6 bases; junction bases not matched to a gene: 8. This CDR3 spans 14 amino acids. CDR1 is SGHTA, CDR2 FQGNSA, per germline. It was with random hexamers that roughly 0.5 to 1 ug RNA was reverse transcribed. TCRdb analysed the immunoSEQ multiplex PCR reads with MiXCR anew, one entry per CDR3 protein. The sample lists 180,000 or so distinct CDR3 sequences, less than 95% occurring once.

The clonotype was recovered from a human donor in good health. Specimen: CD4+ T cells from PBMCs. The rearrangement joins TRBV7-2 to TRBJ2-7, with 7 bases that match TRBD1. In nucleotides, the CDR3 is TGTGCCAGCAGCTTCTCCGGGACAGTGCCCGAGCAGTACTTC. Its translation: CASSFSGTVPEQYF.